Listed here are 25 T cell receptor beta chains from one sample, sequenced in a study of immune evolution from preneoplasia to lung adenocarcinoma. TCRdb's copy holds only in-frame clones and misses some; the assay was immunoSEQ multiplex PCR. The repertoire includes 12,000 to 15,000 clones, 81% of them detected once, and around 3% sits in the top ten. Sequences were obtained from FFPE minimally invasive lung adenocarcinoma tissue. These receptors came from a person aged 55-80 years with lung adenocarcinoma.

The V gene is TRBV11-2, the J gene TRBJ1-5; no reliable D call. Germline V gives CDR1 SGHAT, CDR2 FQNNGV. V lost 1 base and J 5 bases, leaving 6 bases between the germline ends. The CDR3 spans 13 residues. The CDR3 DNA reads as TGTGCCAGCAGCTTAGCTGAAGATCAGCCCCAGCATTTT. Translation gives CASSLAEDQPQHF. Full variable domain (remainder filled in from reference TRBV11-2 and TRBJ1-5): EAGVAQSPRYKIIEKRQSVAFWCNPISGHATLYWYQQILGQGPKLLIQFQNNGVVDDSQLPKDRFSAERLKGVDSTLKIQPAKLEDSAVYLCASSLAEDQPQHFGDGTRLSIL.

This chain joins TRBV2 and TRBJ1-1; D gene uncertain. V lost 6 bases and J lost 8, with 19 bases in between. The CDR3 totals 14 residues. Per the germline V gene, CDR1 is SNHLY and CDR2 is FYNNEI. This chain's CDR3 is CASSGSLGIQEAFF. CDR3 sequence (DNA): TGTGCCAGCAGCGGGAGTTTAGGCATTCAAGAAGCTTTCTTT.

The chain has TRBV2 and TRBJ2-7; possibly TRBD1 for D (5 bases). V shed 6 bases and J shed 0 bases, with 12 bases lying between them. Germline assignment: CDR1 SNHLY and CDR2 FYNNEI. This CDR3 comprises 14 residues. The CDR3 region is CASRHTGVSYEQYF. The CDR3 nucleotides are TGTGCCAGCAGGCATACAGGTGTCTCCTACGAGCAGTACTTC.

V and J are TRBV27 and TRBJ2-2; TRBD1 matches 8 bases. V lost 6 bases and J lost 5; bases outside the gene matches: 11. Per germline, CDR1 MNHEY and CDR2 SMNVEV (reference sequence). This CDR3 contains 16 residues. In DNA, the CDR3 is TGTGCCAGCAGCCCATATGACAGGGGCGGGACCGGGGAGCTGTTTTTT. It is translated as CASSPYDRGGTGELFF.

The gene calls are TRBV28 and TRBJ2-4; tentative D call: TRBD2 (5 bases). This CDR3 is 16 amino acids long. Germline-derived CDR1 and CDR2 are MDHEN and SYDVKM. V was cut by 4 bases and J by 6 bases, with 19 bases left in between. The DNA for the CDR3 is TGTGCCAGCAGTTCGCTTAGGCGGGTGGTAGGAAACATTCAGTACTTC. Its translation is CASSSLRRVVGNIQYF.

Turning to this clone: Other DNA sequences in this sample translate to the same CDR3. The chain is built from TRBV9 and TRBJ1-1; D remains unclear. V shed 2 bases and J shed 1 base, with 6 bases lying between them. This CDR3 region has 13 residues. Germline CDR1 is SGDLS and CDR2 is YYNGEE. This CDR3 reads CASSVGPNTEAFF. CDR3 coding DNA: TGTGCCAGCAGCGTCGGGCCGAACACTGAAGCTTTCTTT.

This chain uses TRBV11-3 with TRBJ2-7, with D perhaps TRBD2 (6 bases). CDR3 length equals 14 residues. Trimming took 2 bases from V and 7 from J, leaving 15 bases between them. Germline-derived CDR1 and CDR2 are SGHNT and YENEEA. CDR3 nucleotide sequence: TGTGCCAGCAGCTTACTAGCGACTAGAGGGGAGCAGTACTTC. Its protein is CASSLLATRGEQYF.

The rearrangement joins TRBV10-3 to TRBJ2-1; 7 nucleotides line up with TRBD2. V gave up 5 bases and J gave up 9 bases; unmatched junction bases: 13. Germline V gene sequence: CDR1 ENHRY, CDR2 SYGVKD. The CDR3 covers 15 residues. The CDR3 protein is CAISYDSGLSGEQFF. CDR3 sequence (DNA): TGTGCCATCAGTTACGATAGCGGGTTAAGCGGTGAGCAGTTCTTC.

The chain has TRBV6-5 and TRBJ2-1, with D possibly TRBD1 on 6 matching bases. Germline V gene data show CDR1 as MNHEY and CDR2 as SVGAGI. The length of the CDR3 is 15 residues. Trimming shortened V by 2 bases and J by 2 bases, and 10 bases separated the two germline ends. CDR3 sequence: CASSYVGAAYNEQFF. The CDR3 nucleotides read TGTGCCAGCAGTTACGTGGGGGCGGCCTACAATGAGCAGTTCTTC.

The CDR3 sequence: CASSLSGTVGAYEQYF. The CDR3 DNA sequence: TGTGCCAGCAGCTTGTCCGGGACAGTAGGGGCCTACGAGCAGTACTTC. The chain carries TRBV7-8 and TRBJ2-5; 7 bases match TRBD1. The J call may be wrong; the DNA end is better matched by TRBJ2-7. The CDR3 is made up of 16 amino acids. Germline lookup yields CDR1 SGHVS and CDR2 FQNEAQ.

In the case of this clone: Different DNA sequences within this sample yield the same CDR3. The chain links TRBV19 to TRBJ2-7; the D gene is possibly TRBD2 (5 bases). The germline CDR1 and CDR2 sequences are LNHDA and SQIVND (reference sequence). Trimming removed 3 bases from V and 1 base from J, with 10 bases in between. CDR3 size: 14 residues. Written as DNA, the CDR3 is TGTGCCAGTAGTATCAGAGGGAAGTCCTACGAGCAGTACTTC. Its translation is CASSIRGKSYEQYF.

The rearrangement uses TRBV30 and TRBJ1-6; TRBD1 aligns across 8 bases. J lost 8 bases, V lost 7 bases, and 10 bases had no gene match. Germline loops: CDR1 GTSNPN, CDR2 SVGIG (reference sequence). The CDR3 is made up of 14 amino acids. The CDR3 region is CAFGQGWGDSPLHF. CDR3 nucleotides: TGTGCCTTCGGACAGGGCTGGGGTGATTCACCCCTCCACTTT.

DNA of the CDR3: TGTGCCAGCAGCGTTGATGGGACTAGATACAATGAGCAGTTCTTC. Amino acids: CASSVDGTRYNEQFF. V gene TRBV9 combines with J gene TRBJ2-1; 8 nucleotides match TRBD2. CDR1 SGDLS and CDR2 YYNGEE come from the germline V gene. Germline trimming cut 2 bases from V and 4 bases from J; bases unmatched to any gene: 5. There are 15 residues in the CDR3.

Details on this clone: This CDR3 is also generated by other DNA sequences in the sample. The V call is TRBV6-6, the J call TRBJ1-1, with 8 bases that match TRBD1. Per germline, CDR1 MNHNY and CDR2 SVGAGI (reference sequence). Trimming removed 2 bases from V and 5 bases from J; junction bases left unmatched: 4. CDR3 length: 14 residues. The CDR3 spells CASSYDRGGTEAFF. CDR3 sequence (DNA): TGTGCCAGCAGTTACGACAGGGGAGGGACTGAAGCTTTCTTT.

The genes are TRBV7-2 and TRBJ2-1; D possibly matches TRBD1 or TRBD2 (6 bases each). Trimming cost V 1 base and J 3 bases, with 13 bases left between them. This CDR3 region has 16 residues. Germline loops: CDR1 SGHTA, CDR2 FQGNSA. The CDR3 region is CASSLEQGGLYNEQFF. The CDR3 DNA sequence: TGTGCCAGCAGCTTAGAACAGGGAGGACTCTACAATGAGCAGTTCTTC. Using reference TRBV7-2 and TRBJ2-1 for the parts outside the CDR3, the full variable domain is GAGVSQSPSNKVTEKGKDVELRCDPISGHTALYWYRQSLGQGLEFLIYFQGNSAPDKSGLPSDRFSAERTGGSVSTLTIQRTQQEDSAVYLCASSLEQGGLYNEQFFGPGTRLTVL.

This sequence joins TRBV7-9 and TRBJ2-3; TRBD2 agrees at 11 bases. Germline V gene sequence: CDR1 SEHNR, CDR2 FQNEAQ (reference sequence). This CDR3 has 15 amino acids. The V gene end was trimmed by 5 bases and the J gene end by 3 bases; junction bases not matched to a gene: 4. The CDR3 region has the DNA TGTGCCAGCAGCCCGACTAGCGGGGCTACAGATACGCAGTATTTT. Residues: CASSPTSGATDTQYF. Looking up the rest from reference TRBV7-9 and TRBJ2-3 gives the full variable domain: DTGVSQNPRHKITKRGQNVTFRCDPISEHNRLYWYRQTLGQGPEFLTYFQNEAQLEKSRLLSDRFSAERPKGSFSTLEIQRTEQGDSAMYLCASSPTSGATDTQYFGPGTRLTVL.

In nucleotides, the CDR3 is TGTGCCACCAGCAGAGCGGGAGGGAGTTTCTACGAGCAGTACTTC. As protein: CATSRAGGSFYEQYF. The J gene is TRBJ2-7, the V gene TRBV15; 8 positions match TRBD2. The CDR3 extends over 15 amino acids. V was pared by 1 base and J by 3 bases, with 5 bases of the junction left unmatched. CDR1 and CDR2 from the germline V gene are LNHNV and YYDKDF (reference sequence).

The chain couples TRBV30 to TRBJ2-3, with D unresolved. Germline-derived CDR1 and CDR2 are GTSNPN and SVGIG (reference sequence). The CDR3 is 14 residues long. Trimming took off 3 bases at V and 2 bases at J, with 12 bases between the two ends. The CDR3 here is CAWRKGRSTDTQYF. The CDR3 DNA sequence: TGTGCCTGGAGAAAAGGTCGGTCCACAGATACGCAGTATTTT. Filled out from reference TRBV30 and TRBJ2-3, the complete variable domain reads SQTIHQWPATLVQPVGSPLSLECTVEGTSNPNLYWYRQAAGRGLQLLFYSVGIGQISSEVPQNLSASRPQDRQFILSSKKLLLSDSGFYLCAWRKGRSTDTQYFGPGTRLTVL.

The chain couples TRBV27 to TRBJ1-1, with 9 bases that match TRBD1. V lost 6 bases to trimming and J lost 1 base; unmatched junction nucleotides: 3. The length of the CDR3 is 14 residues. Germline loops: CDR1 MNHEY, CDR2 SMNVEV (reference sequence). The CDR3 is CASRRQGGNTEAFF. The CDR3 DNA sequence: TGTGCCAGCAGAAGACAGGGGGGGAACACTGAAGCTTTCTTT.

The chain employs TRBV29-1 and TRBJ2-7, with 15 bases identical to TRBD2. The V gene end was trimmed by 3 bases and the J gene end by 2 bases; junction bases not matched to a gene: 2. CDR3 length equals 15 residues. Per germline, CDR1 SQVTM and CDR2 ANQGSEA. The CDR3 DNA is TGCAGCGTTGACGGACTAGCGGGGGGGACCTACGAGCAGTACTTC. Its translation is CSVDGLAGGTYEQYF.

The chain carries TRBV27 and TRBJ2-7, with D possibly being TRBD1 or TRBD2 (6 bases each). Germline-derived CDR1 and CDR2 are MNHEY and SMNVEV (reference sequence). Deletions cut 4 bases from V and 2 bases from J, with 15 bases between. The CDR3 has 15 amino acids. The CDR3 protein is CASSYLQGTPYEQYF. The CDR3 DNA reads TGTGCCAGCAGTTACCTGCAGGGGACTCCCTACGAGCAGTACTTC.

V usage is TRBV27 and J usage is TRBJ2-7, with D possibly being TRBD1 (6 bases). CDR3 length equals 15 residues. Deletions cut 0 bases from V and 2 bases from J, with 11 bases between. The germline V gene encodes CDR1 MNHEY and CDR2 SMNVEV (reference sequence). The CDR3 DNA reads TGTGCCAGCAGTTTATCAGGGGGTGACACCTACGAGCAGTACTTC. Translation: CASSLSGGDTYEQYF.

The J gene is TRBJ2-2, the V gene TRBV6-4; the match to TRBD1 covers 7 bases. The CDR3 covers 14 residues. CDR1 MRHNA and CDR2 SNTAGT come from the germline V gene. V shed 3 bases and J 4 bases; nucleotides not matched to a gene: 2. The CDR3 region is CASSEAGGTGELFF. CDR3 DNA sequence: TGTGCCAGCAGTGAGGCAGGGGGCACCGGGGAGCTGTTTTTT.

The DNA for the CDR3 is TGTGCCAGCAGTTTATACCCCTGGGATGCCTACGAGCAGTACTTC. This sequence encodes CASSLYPWDAYEQYF. The chain couples TRBV28 to TRBJ2-7; no reliable D call. Germline loops: CDR1 MDHEN, CDR2 SYDVKM. This CDR3 comprises 15 residues. The V end lost 1 base, the J end lost 2 bases, and 12 bases lay between the germline ends.

There are a few counts of this clone. V gene TRBV30 combines with J gene TRBJ1-2; no firm D call. This CDR3 spans 12 amino acids. V dropped 1 base and J dropped 8 bases, with 11 bases sitting between them. Germline CDR1 GTSNPN, CDR2 SVGIG (reference sequence). The CDR3 region is CAWSGSDRGYTF. DNA for the CDR3: TGTGCCTGGAGTGGGTCAGATAGGGGCTACACCTTC.